The rows below give T cell receptor beta chains drawn from one sample of a study of identifying expanded T cells in peripheral blood. Assay: immunoSEQ multiplex PCR; the TCRdb copy retains only in-frame clones and omits some. The data hold approximately 75,000 clones, with under 90% observed a single time. Material: blood. These TCRs come from a person between 18 and 70 years old in good health. CDR3s include the opening cysteine and the closing phenylalanine or tryptophan. D genes are given only for firm matches. Size values are once, few and many counts, or a class for expanded clones, and some rows have none.

>TRBV11-2|NA|TRBJ1-1|once
CASSSAMNTEAFF
TGTGCCAGCAGCTCGGCCATGAACACTGAAGCTTTCTTT
>TRBV12-2|NA|TRBJ2-7|NA
CASRFQTGYVDEQYF
TGTGCAAGTCGCTTCCAAACGGGGTACGTCGACGAGCAGTACTTC
>TRBV28|NA|TRBJ2-7|NA
CASTRGPDYEQYF
TGTGCCTCCACTCGGGGGCCTGACTACGAGCAGTACTTC
>TRBV19|TRBD2|TRBJ2-7|NA
CASSIVTSGSQGWSYEQYF
TGTGCCAGTAGTATAGTCACTAGCGGGAGCCAAGGATGGTCTTACGAGCAGTACTTC
>TRBV6-5|NA|TRBJ2-2|NA
CASSYEGANTGELFF
TGTGCCAGCAGTTATGAGGGGGCGAACACCGGGGAGCTGTTTTTT
>TRBV7-2|NA|TRBJ2-1|NA
CASSSRDGEKVNEQFF
TGTGCCAGCAGCTCTCGGGACGGGGAAAAGGTGAATGAGCAGTTCTTC
>TRBV6-4|TRBD2|TRBJ2-3|few
CASSATSGSSDDTQYF
TGTGCCAGCAGTGCGACTAGCGGGAGTTCAGATGATACGCAGTATTTT
>TRBV19|TRBD2|TRBJ2-3|once
CASSRLAGFTDTQYF
TGTGCCAGTAGTCGACTAGCGGGTTTCACAGATACGCAGTATTTT
>TRBV18|NA|TRBJ2-2|NA
CASSRSRDDGELFF
TGTGCCAGCTCGCGATCAAGGGATGACGGGGAGCTGTTTTTT
>TRBV11-2|NA|TRBJ1-1|NA
CASSRGRENTEAFF
TGTGCCAGCAGCCGGGGACGGGAGAACACTGAAGCTTTCTTT
>TRBV19|TRBD1|TRBJ2-5|NA
CASSTTGGQETQYF
TGTGCCAGTAGTACCACAGGGGGCCAAGAGACCCAGTACTTC
>TRBV27|TRBD2|TRBJ2-3|NA
CASSLKTSGDTQYF
TGTGCCAGCAGTTTAAAGACTAGCGGAGATACGCAGTATTTT
>TRBV5-4|NA|TRBJ2-5|NA
CASSLVMAGQETQYF
TGTGCCAGCAGCTTAGTGATGGCGGGACAAGAGACCCAGTACTTC
>TRBV29-1|NA|TRBJ1-1|NA
CSVALQNTEAFF
TGCAGCGTCGCCCTACAGAACACTGAAGCTTTCTTT
>TRBV27|NA|TRBJ2-5|NA
CASSSRAGWEETQYF
TGTGCCAGCAGTTCAAGGGCGGGATGGGAAGAGACCCAGTACTTC
>TRBV5-1|NA|TRBJ1-3|NA
CASSLEPPGSGNTIYF
TGCGCCAGCAGCTTGGAGCCTCCGGGCTCCGGAAACACCATATATTTT
>TRBV21-1|NA|TRBJ1-2|NA
CASSKRSCGYTF
TGTGCCAGCAGCAAACGAAGTTGCGGCTACACCTTC
>TRBV27|NA|TRBJ2-7|NA
CASSLSGGTGYYEQYF
TGTGCCAGCAGTTTATCAGGGGGTACGGGTTACTACGAGCAGTACTTC
>TRBV28|TRBD2|TRBJ2-7|NA
CASSASGRAPYEQYF
TGTGCCAGCAGCGCAAGCGGGAGGGCCCCGTATGAGCAGTACTTC
>TRBV27|TRBD1|TRBJ1-2|NA
CASSVTGGYGYTF
TGTGCCAGCAGTGTTACAGGGGGCTATGGCTACACCTTC
>TRBV7-8|TRBD1|TRBJ1-1|NA
CASSLRGQVGTEAFF
TGTGCCAGCAGCTTAAGAGGACAGGTTGGCACTGAAGCTTTCTTT
>TRBV7-2|TRBD1|TRBJ1-4|NA
CASSLPTGVEKLFF
TGTGCCAGCAGCTTACCGACAGGGGTGGAAAAACTGTTTTTT
>TRBV6-1|NA|TRBJ1-3|NA
CASTRTTGNTIYF
TGTGCCAGCACTCGGACGACTGGAAACACCATATATTTT
>TRBV2|NA|TRBJ1-4|NA
CASSEPHSPTNEKLFF
TGTGCCAGCAGTGAACCCCACAGTCCAACTAATGAAAAACTGTTTTTT
>TRBV5-1|NA|TRBJ2-5|NA
CASSFQETQYF
TGCGCCAGCAGCTTTCAAGAGACCCAGTACTTC
>TRBV29-1|NA|TRBJ1-4|NA
CSVAGEVNEKLFF
TGCAGCGTTGCCGGGGAGGTGAATGAAAAACTGTTTTTT